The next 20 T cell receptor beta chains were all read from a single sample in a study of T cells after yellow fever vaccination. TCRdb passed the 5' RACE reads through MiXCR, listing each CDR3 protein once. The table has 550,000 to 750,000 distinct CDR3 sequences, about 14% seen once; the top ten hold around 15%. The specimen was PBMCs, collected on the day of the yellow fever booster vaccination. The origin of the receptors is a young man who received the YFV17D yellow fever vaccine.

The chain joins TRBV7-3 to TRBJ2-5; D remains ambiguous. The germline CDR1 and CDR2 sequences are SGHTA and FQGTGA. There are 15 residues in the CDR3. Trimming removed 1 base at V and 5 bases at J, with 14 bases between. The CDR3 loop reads CASSLKFGFAETQYF. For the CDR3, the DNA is TGTGCCAGCAGCTTAAAATTCGGCTTTGCGGAGACCCAGTACTTC.

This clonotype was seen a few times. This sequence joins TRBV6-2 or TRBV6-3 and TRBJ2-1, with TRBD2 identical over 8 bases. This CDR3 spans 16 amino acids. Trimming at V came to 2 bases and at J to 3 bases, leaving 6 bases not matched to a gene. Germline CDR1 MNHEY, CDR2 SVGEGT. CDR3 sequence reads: CASSYTLAGIYNEQFF. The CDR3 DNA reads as TGTGCCAGCAGTTACACCCTAGCGGGCATCTACAATGAGCAGTTCTTC.

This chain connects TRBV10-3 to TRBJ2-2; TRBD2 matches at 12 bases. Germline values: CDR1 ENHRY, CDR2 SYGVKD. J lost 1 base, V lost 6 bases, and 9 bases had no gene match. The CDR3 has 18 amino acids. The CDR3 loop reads CAIRASGRATRNTGELFF. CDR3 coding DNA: TGTGCCATCAGGGCTAGCGGGAGGGCCACTAGGAACACCGGGGAGCTGTTTTTT.

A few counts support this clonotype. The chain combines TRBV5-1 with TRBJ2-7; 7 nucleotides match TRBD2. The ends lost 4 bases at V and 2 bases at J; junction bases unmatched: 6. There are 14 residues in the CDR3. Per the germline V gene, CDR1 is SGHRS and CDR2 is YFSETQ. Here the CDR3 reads CASSHGGSTYEQYF. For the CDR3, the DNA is TGCGCCAGCAGCCACGGCGGGAGTACCTACGAGCAGTACTTC.

The CDR3 loop is CASSFRGSSYEQYF. The CDR3 DNA reads TGTGCCAGCAGCTTTAGGGGCAGCTCCTACGAGCAGTACTTC. The V call is TRBV5-4, the J call TRBJ2-7, with D possibly TRBD1 on 5 matching bases. The V and J ends lost 2 bases and 0 bases respectively, with 9 bases between them. This CDR3 region has 14 residues. Germline CDR1 SGHNT, CDR2 YYREEE (reference sequence). The entire variable domain, with the rest obtained from reference TRBV5-4 and TRBJ2-7, is as follows: ETGVTQSPTHLIKTRGQQVTLRCSSQSGHNTVSWYQQALGQGPQFIFQYYREEENGRGNFPPRFSGLQFPNYSSELNVNALELDDSALYLCASSFRGSSYEQYFGPGTRLTVT.

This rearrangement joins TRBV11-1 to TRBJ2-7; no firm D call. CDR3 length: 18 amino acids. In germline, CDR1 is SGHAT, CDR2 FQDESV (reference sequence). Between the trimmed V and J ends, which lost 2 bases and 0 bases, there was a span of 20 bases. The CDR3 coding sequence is TGTGCCAGCAGCTTATCTATGGGGTTAGGTCCCAGCTCCTACGAGCAGTACTTC. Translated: CASSLSMGLGPSSYEQYF.

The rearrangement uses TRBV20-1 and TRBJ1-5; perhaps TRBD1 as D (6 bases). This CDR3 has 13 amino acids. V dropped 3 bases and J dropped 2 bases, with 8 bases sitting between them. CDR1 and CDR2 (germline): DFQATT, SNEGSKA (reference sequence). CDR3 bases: TGCAGTGCTAGTAGGGGGGGCAATCAGCCCCAGCATTTT. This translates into CSASRGGNQPQHF.

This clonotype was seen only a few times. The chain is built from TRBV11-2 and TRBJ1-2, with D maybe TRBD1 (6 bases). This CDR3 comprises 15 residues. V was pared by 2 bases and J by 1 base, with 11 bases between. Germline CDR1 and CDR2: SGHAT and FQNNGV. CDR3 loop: CASSLRGINNYGYTF. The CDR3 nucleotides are TGTGCCAGCAGCTTAAGGGGGATAAATAACTATGGCTACACCTTC.

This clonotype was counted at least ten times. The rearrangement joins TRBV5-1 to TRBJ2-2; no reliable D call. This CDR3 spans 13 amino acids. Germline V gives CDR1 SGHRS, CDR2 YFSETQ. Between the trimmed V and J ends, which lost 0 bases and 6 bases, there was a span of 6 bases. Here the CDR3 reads CASSLEVAGELFF. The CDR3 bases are TGCGCCAGCAGCTTGGAAGTGGCCGGGGAGCTGTTTTTT.

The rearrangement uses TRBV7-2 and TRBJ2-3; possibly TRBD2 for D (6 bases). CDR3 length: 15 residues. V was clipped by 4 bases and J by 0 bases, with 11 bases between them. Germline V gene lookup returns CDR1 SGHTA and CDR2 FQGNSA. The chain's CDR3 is CASSWQGGSTDTQYF. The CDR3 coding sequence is TGTGCCAGCAGCTGGCAGGGAGGTAGCACAGATACGCAGTATTTT.

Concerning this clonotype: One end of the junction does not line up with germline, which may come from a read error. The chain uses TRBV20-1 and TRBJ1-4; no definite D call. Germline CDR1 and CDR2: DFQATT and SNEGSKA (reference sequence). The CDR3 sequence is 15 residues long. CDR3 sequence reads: CSAEARHLTIEKLFF. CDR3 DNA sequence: TGCAGTGCTGAAGCTCGACACCTAACTATTGAAAAACTGTTTTTT.

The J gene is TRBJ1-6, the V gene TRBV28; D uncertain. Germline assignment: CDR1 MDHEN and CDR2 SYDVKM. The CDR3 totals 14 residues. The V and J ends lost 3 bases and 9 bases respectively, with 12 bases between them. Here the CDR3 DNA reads TGTGCCAGCAGTTTGTCGGCAGGCTCTTCACCCCTCCACTTT. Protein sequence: CASSLSAGSSPLHF. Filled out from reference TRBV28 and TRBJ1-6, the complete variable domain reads DVKVTQSSRYLVKRTGEKVFLECVQDMDHENMFWYRQDPGLGLRLIYFSYDVKMKEKGDIPEGYSVSREKKERFSLILESASTNQTSMYLCASSLSAGSSPLHFGNGTRLTVT.

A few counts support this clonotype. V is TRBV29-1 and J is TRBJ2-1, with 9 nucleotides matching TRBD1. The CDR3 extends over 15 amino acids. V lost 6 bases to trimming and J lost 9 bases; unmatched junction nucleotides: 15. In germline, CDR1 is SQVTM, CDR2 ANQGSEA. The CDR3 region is CSVLLRDRVTSEQFF. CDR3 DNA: TGCAGCGTCCTCCTCCGGGACAGGGTAACCAGTGAGCAGTTCTTC.

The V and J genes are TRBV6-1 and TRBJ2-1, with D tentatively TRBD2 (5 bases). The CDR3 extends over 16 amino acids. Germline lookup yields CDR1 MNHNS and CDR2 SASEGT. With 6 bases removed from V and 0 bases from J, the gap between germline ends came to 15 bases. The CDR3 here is CASSSNLASSYNEQFF. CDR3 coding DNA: TGTGCCAGCAGCAGTAACCTAGCCAGCTCCTACAATGAGCAGTTCTTC.

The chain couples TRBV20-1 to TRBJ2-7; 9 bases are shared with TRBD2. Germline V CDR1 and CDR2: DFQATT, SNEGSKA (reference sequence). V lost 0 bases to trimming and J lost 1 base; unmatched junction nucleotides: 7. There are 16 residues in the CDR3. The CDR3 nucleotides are TGCAGTGCTAGAGATCCAGCGGGAGGATCATCCTACGAGCAGTACTTC. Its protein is CSARDPAGGSSYEQYF.

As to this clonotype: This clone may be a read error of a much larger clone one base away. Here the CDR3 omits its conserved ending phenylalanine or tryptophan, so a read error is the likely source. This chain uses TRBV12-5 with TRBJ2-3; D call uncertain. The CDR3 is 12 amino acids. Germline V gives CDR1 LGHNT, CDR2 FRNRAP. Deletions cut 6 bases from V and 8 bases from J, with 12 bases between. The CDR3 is CASGTGEATQYS. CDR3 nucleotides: TGTGCTAGTGGGACCGGCGAAGCTACGCAGTATTCT.

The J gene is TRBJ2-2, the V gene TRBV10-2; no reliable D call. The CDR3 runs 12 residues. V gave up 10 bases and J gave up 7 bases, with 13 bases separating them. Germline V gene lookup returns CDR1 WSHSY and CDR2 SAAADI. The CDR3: CAIEAPGGELFF. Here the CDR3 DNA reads TGCGCCATCGAGGCTCCCGGCGGGGAGCTGTTTTTT.

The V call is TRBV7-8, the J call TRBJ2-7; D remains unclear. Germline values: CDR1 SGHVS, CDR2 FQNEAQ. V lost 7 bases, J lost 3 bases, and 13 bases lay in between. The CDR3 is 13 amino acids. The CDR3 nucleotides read TGTGCCAGCACCGATCCACTCGGCTACGAGCAGTACTTC. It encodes CASTDPLGYEQYF.

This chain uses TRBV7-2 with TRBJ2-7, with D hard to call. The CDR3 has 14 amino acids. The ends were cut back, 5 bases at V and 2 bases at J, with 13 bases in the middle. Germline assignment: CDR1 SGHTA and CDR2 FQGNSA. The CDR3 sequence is CASSPPSAPYEQYF. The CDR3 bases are TGTGCCAGCAGCCCCCCCAGCGCGCCCTACGAGCAGTACTTC.

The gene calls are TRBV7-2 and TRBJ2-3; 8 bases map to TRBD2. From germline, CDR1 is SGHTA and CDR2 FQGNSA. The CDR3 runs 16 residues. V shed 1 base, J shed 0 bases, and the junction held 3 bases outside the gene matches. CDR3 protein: CASSLVAGRSTDTQYF. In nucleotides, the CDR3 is TGTGCCAGCAGCTTAGTAGCGGGACGAAGCACAGATACGCAGTATTTT.